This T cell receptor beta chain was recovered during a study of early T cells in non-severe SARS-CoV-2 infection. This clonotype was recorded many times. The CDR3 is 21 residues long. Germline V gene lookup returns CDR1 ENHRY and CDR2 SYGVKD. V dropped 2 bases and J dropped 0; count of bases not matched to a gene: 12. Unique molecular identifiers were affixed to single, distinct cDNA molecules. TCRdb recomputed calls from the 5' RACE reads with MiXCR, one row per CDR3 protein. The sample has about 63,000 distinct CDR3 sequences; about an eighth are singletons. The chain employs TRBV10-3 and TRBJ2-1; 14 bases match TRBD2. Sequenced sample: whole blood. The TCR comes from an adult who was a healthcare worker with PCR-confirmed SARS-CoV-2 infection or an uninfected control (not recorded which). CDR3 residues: CAISEIATGLAGAGSYNEQFF. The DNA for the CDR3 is TGTGCCATCAGTGAGATAGCGACGGGACTAGCGGGGGCTGGCTCCTACAATGAGCAGTTCTTC.